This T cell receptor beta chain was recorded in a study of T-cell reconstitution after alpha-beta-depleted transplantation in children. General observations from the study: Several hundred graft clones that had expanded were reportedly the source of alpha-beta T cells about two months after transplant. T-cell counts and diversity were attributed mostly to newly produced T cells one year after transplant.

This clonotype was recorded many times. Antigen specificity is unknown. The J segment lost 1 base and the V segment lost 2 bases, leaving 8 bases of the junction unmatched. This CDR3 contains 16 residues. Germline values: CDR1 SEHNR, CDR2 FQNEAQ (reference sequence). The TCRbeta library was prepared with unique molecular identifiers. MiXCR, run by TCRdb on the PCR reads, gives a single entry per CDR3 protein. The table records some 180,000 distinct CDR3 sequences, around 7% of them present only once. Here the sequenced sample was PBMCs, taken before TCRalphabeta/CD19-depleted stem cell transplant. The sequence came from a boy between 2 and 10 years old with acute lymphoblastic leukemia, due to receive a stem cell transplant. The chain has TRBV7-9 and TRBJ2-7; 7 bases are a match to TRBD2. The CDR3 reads CASSLFGGRGSYEQYF. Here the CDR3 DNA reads TGTGCCAGCAGCTTATTTGGCGGGAGAGGTTCCTACGAGCAGTACTTC. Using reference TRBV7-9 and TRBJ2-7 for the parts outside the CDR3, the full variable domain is DTGVSQNPRHKITKRGQNVTFRCDPISEHNRLYWYRQTLGQGPEFLTYFQNEAQLEKSRLLSDRFSAERPKGSFSTLEIQRTEQGDSAMYLCASSLFGGRGSYEQYFGPGTRLTVT.